The text below deals with one TCR beta chain. Assay used: immunoSEQ multiplex PCR; TCRdb lists only in-frame clones, some missing. The table has 230,000 or so clones, roughly 84% seen once. This sample was taken from a study of blood T cell repertoires in COVID-19. CDR3 length: 14 amino acids. With 8 bases removed from V and 0 bases from J, the gap between germline ends came to 14 bases. Germline values: CDR1 MDHEN, CDR2 SYDVKM. Sequencing was carried out using peripheral blood. The J gene is TRBJ2-7, the V gene TRBV28; tentatively, D is TRBD2 (6 bases). The TCR originated in a man over 45 with active or convalescent COVID-19. The CDR3 coding sequence is TGTGCCAGCTGGGGCGGGGCTAACTCCTACGAGCAGTACTTC. Its translation: CASWGGANSYEQYF.